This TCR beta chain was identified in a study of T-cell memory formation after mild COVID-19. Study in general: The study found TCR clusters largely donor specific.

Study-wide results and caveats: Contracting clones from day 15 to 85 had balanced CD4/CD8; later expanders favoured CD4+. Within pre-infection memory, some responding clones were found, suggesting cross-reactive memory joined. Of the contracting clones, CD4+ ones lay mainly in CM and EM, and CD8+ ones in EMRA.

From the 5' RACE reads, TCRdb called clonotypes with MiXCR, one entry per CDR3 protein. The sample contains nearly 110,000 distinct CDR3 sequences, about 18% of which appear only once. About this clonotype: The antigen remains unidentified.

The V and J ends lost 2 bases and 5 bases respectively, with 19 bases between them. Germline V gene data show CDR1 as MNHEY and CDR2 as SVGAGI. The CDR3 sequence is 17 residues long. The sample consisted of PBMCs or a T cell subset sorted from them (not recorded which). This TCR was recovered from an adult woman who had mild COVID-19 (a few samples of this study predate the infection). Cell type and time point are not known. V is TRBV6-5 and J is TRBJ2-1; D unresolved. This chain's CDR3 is CASSYGPSKGTHNEQFF. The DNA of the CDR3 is TGTGCCAGCAGTTACGGTCCGAGCAAGGGAACCCACAATGAGCAGTTCTTC.